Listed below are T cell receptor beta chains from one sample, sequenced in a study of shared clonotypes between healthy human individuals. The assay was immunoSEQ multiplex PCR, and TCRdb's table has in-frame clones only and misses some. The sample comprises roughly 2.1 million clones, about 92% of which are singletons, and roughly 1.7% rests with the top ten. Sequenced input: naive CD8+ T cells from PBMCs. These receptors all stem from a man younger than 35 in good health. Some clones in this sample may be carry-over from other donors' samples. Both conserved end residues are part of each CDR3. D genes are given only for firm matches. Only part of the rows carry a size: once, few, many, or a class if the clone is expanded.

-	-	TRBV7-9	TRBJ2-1	TGTGCCAGCAGCTTACCCCGACTCCCTGACACGGATGACAATGAGCAGTTCTTC	CASSLPRLPDTDDNEQFF
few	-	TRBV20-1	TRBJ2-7	TGCAGTGCTAGAGACTACGAGCAGTACTTC	CSARDYEQYF
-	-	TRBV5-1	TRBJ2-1	TGCGCCAGCAGCTTGGAGAGTCGTACCAGCTCCTACAATGAGCAGTTCTTC	CASSLESRTSSYNEQFF
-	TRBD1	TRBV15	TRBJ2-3	TGTGCCACCAGCGACCCGGGACAGGGTCCCGATACGCAGTATTTT	CATSDPGQGPDTQYF
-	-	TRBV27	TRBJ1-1	TGTGCCAGCAGTTCGAGGTTAATTTCTGAAGCTTTCTTT	CASSSRLISEAFF
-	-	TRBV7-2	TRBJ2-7	TGTGCCAGCAGCTTAGCGGTCGGCCTATCCTACGAGCAGTACTTC	CASSLAVGLSYEQYF
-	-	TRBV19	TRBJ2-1	TGTGCCAGTAGTCGTCTCGGACAGCGGGAGTTCTTC	CASSRLGQREFF
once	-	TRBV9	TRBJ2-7	TGTGCCAGCAGCGTAGTCGACCACGAGCAGTACTTC	CASSVVDHEQYF
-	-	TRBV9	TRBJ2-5	TGTGCCAGCAGCGTAGAGTACAGTCTTGCGTGGGAGACCCAGTACTTC	CASSVEYSLAWETQYF
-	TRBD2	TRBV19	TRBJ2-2	TGTGCCAGTAGTATAGAGGCGGGAGTACTTGCCGGGGAGCTGTTTTTT	CASSIEAGVLAGELFF
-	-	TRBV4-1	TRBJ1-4	TGCGCCAGCAGCCCAGGGGTGGGTAATGAAAAACTGTTTTTT	CASSPGVGNEKLFF
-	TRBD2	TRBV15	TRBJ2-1	TGTGCCACCAGCACGACTAGCGGGAGTTTGGATGAGCAGTTCTTC	CATSTTSGSLDEQFF
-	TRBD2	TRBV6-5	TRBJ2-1	TGTGCCAGCACCACTAGCGGGAGTTACAATGAGCAGTTCTTC	CASTTSGSYNEQFF
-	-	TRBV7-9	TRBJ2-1	TGTGCCAGCAGCTTAGCTGCCTACAATGAGCAGTTCTTC	CASSLAAYNEQFF
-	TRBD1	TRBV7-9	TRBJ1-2	TGTGCCAGCAGCTTAGACGGGACAGGGGGTGTGTTTATTTATGGCTACACCTTC	CASSLDGTGGVFIYGYTF
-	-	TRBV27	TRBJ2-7	TGTGCCAGCAGTTTTAGCGGATCCTACGAGCAGTACTTC	CASSFSGSYEQYF
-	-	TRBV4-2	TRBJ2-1	TGTGCCAGCAGCCAAGCAACCGGGGGCGAGGACAATGAGCAGTTCTTC	CASSQATGGEDNEQFF
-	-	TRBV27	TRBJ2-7	TGTGCCAGCAGCCCAGGGGGGATGACGTACGAGCAGTACTTC	CASSPGGMTYEQYF
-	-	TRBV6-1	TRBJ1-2	TGTGCCAGCAGTGAACTAGGAGGGGTTAACTATGGCTACACCTTC	CASSELGGVNYGYTF
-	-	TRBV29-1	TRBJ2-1	TGCAGCGTTGCCTGGTCCAATGAGCAGTTCTTC	CSVAWSNEQFF
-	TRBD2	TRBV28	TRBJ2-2	TGTGCCAGCAGTTTAGGACTAGCGGGAGGAGGGATCGGGGAGCTGTTTTTT	CASSLGLAGGGIGELFF
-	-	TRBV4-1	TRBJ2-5	TGCGCCAGCAGCCCCGCAACGGCCCTTAGTTTGGAGACCCAGTACTTC	CASSPATALSLETQYF
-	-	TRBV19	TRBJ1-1	TGTGCCAGTATTTCCGGGTACCGATCCACTGAAGCTTTCTTT	CASISGYRSTEAFF
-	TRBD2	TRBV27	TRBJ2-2	TGTGCCAGCAGGGGGACTAGACTTAACACCGGGGAGCTGTTTTTT	CASRGTRLNTGELFF
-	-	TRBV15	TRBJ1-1	TGTGCCACCAGCAAGACAGGACCCGTATCTGAAGCTTTCTTT	CATSKTGPVSEAFF
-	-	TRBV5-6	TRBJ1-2	TGTGCCAGCAGCTTGGGCACCGGGACGTCCCGCGGTGGCTACACCTTC	CASSLGTGTSRGGYTF
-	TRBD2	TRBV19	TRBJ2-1	TGTGCCAGTAGTATTGGACTAGCGGACAATGAGCAGTTCTTC	CASSIGLADNEQFF
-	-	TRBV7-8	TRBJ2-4	TGTGCCAGCAGCGACGTCGGGGGTCCGGGAAACATTCAGTACTTC	CASSDVGGPGNIQYF
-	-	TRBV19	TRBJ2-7	TGTGCCAGTAGTATAGCCCATCACGGGAGCTACGAGCAGTACTTC	CASSIAHHGSYEQYF
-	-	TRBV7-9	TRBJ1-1	TGTGCCAGCAGCTTAGGGACTGAAGCTTTCTTT	CASSLGTEAFF
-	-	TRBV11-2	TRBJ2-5	TGTGCCAGCAGCAACATAAATAAGGGGGAAGAGACCCAGTACTTC	CASSNINKGEETQYF
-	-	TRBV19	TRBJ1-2	TGTGCCAGTAGTATAGATTTTAGCGCCTATGGCTACACCTTC	CASSIDFSAYGYTF
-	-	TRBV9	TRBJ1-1	TGTGCCAGCAGCGTAGAAGCCGGTGAGAACACTGAAGCTTTCTTT	CASSVEAGENTEAFF
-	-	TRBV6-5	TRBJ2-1	TGTGCCAGCAGTTACTCGAGTAACAATGAGCAGTTCTTC	CASSYSSNNEQFF
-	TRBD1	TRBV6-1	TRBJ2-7	TGTGCCAGCAGCCGGGACAGGGGGCTCGACGAGCAGTACTTC	CASSRDRGLDEQYF
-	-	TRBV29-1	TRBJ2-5	TGCAGCGTTGAATGGGAGCGGCCCCAAGAGTGGACCCAGTACTTC	CSVEWERPQEWTQYF
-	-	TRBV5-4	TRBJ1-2	TGTGCCAGCAGCCACCCCCTCGGACAGCCTAACTATGGCTACACCTTC	CASSHPLGQPNYGYTF
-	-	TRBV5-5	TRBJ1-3	TGTGCCAGCAGCTTGGGCGGTCTCTCTGGAAACACCATATATTTT	CASSLGGLSGNTIYF
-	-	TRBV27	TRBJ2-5	TGTGCCAGCGGAGGGGGGCCCAGGGGCGAGACCCAGTACTTC	CASGGGPRGETQYF
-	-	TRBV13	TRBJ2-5	TGTGCCAGCAGCTCATCCGTGGACAGAGAAGAGACCCAGTACTTC	CASSSSVDREETQYF
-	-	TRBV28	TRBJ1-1	TGTGCCAGCAGTTTACACAGGTCCACTGAAGCTTTCTTT	CASSLHRSTEAFF
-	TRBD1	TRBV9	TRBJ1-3	TGTGCCAGCAGCGGCGACAGGGAACCAGGAAACACCATATATTTT	CASSGDREPGNTIYF
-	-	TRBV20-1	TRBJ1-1	TGCAGTGTAGGGGTGAACACTGAAGCTTTCTTT	CSVGVNTEAFF
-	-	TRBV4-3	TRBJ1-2	TGCGCCAGCAGCCAAGATTCAGGGAACTATGGCTACACCTTC	CASSQDSGNYGYTF
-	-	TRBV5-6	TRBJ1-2	TGTGCCAGCAGGATGGGACGGATCTATGGCTACACCTTC	CASRMGRIYGYTF
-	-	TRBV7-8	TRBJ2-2	TGTGCCAGCAGCTTAACGGGTGCGGGCACCGGGGAGCTGTTTTTT	CASSLTGAGTGELFF
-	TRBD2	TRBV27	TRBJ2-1	TGTGCCAGCAGTTTAGCCCCCGGGACTAGCGGTGACAATGAGCAGTTCTTC	CASSLAPGTSGDNEQFF
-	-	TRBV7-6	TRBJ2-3	TGTGCCAGCAGGGGGGGGGCGACAGATACGCAGTATTTT	CASRGGATDTQYF
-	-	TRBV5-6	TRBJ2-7	TGTGCCAGCAGCTTGGGTGGTCCGGGTGAGCAGTACTTC	CASSLGGPGEQYF
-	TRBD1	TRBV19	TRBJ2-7	TGTGCCAGTAGTCTGGGACAGGGTTACGAGCAGTACTTC	CASSLGQGYEQYF
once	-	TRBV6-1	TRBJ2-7	TGTGCCAGCCCGAAATACGAGCAGTACTTC	CASPKYEQYF
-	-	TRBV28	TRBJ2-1	TGTGCCAGCAGCAGTGTTAGGCGCTCCTACAATGAGCAGTTCTTC	CASSSVRRSYNEQFF
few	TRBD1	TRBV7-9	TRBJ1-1	TGTGCCACCAGGACAGGGAACACTGAAGCTTTCTTT	CATRTGNTEAFF
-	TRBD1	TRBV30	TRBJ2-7	TGTGCCTGGGTGGACAGGGCCACGTACGAGCAGTACTTC	CAWVDRATYEQYF
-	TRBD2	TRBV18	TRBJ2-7	TGTGCCAGCTCACTGCCGGGACTAGCGGCCTACGAGCAGTACTTC	CASSLPGLAAYEQYF
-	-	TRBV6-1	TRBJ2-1	TGTGCCAGCAGTGACCCGTCGTTCTTGCCGGAGTTCTTC	CASSDPSFLPEFF
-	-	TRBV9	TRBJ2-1	TGTGCCAGCAGCGTAGGTAGCCGGAATGAGCAGTTCTTC	CASSVGSRNEQFF
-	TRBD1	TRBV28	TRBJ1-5	TGTGCCAGCAGTGCAAAACCCAGGGGGACAGGGCATTTT	CASSAKPRGTGHF
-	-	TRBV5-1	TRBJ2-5	TGCGCCAGCAGCGGTGATGGAGTTATAGGAGAGACCCAGTACTTC	CASSGDGVIGETQYF